This TCR beta chain was captured by sequencing in a study of vaccination and CD4 T cells after COVID-19. Scientists ran DNA taken from cultured CD4+ T cells through the Oncomine TCR Beta short-read assay for sequencing. TCRdb re-called the PCR reads with MiXCR, one entry per CDR3 protein. The sample includes around 15,000 distinct CDR3 sequences, 52% of them seen just once. As for treatment: roughly ten-day PBMC culture with coronavirus spike peptide pools or control peptides (ViraFEST assay). In the ViraFEST assay, peptide-pool expansion preceded TCR sequencing of expanded clonotypes. Medium was half-exchanged with fresh IL-2 medium on days 3 and 7. Following culture for over 9 days, CD4+ T cells were isolated by negative selection. With 3 bases removed from V and 2 bases from J, the gap between germline ends came to 15 bases. The CDR3 is 15 amino acids. Germline loops: CDR1 SGHNT, CDR2 YYREEE (reference sequence).

In the case of this clonotype: Its antigen remains unidentified.

The TCR comes from a human donor who had recovered from COVID-19. V and J are TRBV5-4 and TRBJ2-7, with a tentative D call TRBD1 (6 bases). The sample consisted of CD4+ T cells from blood, cultured in vitro, taken before SARS-CoV-2 vaccination. This CDR3 is CASSSQGPAAYEQYF. The CDR3 nucleotides read TGTGCCAGCAGCTCCCAGGGGCCGGCCGCCTACGAGCAGTACTTC.